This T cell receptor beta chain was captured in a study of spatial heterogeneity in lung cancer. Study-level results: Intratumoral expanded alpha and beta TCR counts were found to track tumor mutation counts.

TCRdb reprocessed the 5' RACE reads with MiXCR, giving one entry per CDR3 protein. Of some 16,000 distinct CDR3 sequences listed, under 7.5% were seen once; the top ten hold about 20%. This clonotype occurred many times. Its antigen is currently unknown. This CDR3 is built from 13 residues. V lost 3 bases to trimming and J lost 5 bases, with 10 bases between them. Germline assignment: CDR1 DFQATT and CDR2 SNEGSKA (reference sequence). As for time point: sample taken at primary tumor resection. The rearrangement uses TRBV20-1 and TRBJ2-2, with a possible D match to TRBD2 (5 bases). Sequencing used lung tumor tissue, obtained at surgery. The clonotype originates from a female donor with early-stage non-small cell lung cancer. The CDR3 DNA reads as TGCAGTGCTAGGCAGAGCGGAACCGGGGAGCTGTTTTTT. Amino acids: CSARQSGTGELFF.